This passage covers 6 T cell receptor beta chains from one sample sequenced in a study of cytomegalovirus exposure and HLA in healthy donors. 13 Jbeta primers and 60 Vbeta primers were used for the PCR. Repertoires were generated with immunoSEQ multiplex PCR, while TCRdb's copy carries only in-frame clones and drops some. The sample has 150,000 to 200,000 clones, 70% to 85% seen once; the top ten hold less than 1.5%. The sequenced sample was PBMCs. The receptors here all came from a man aged 18 to 30 in good health and CMV-seronegative.

V and J are TRBV5-1 and TRBJ1-6, with TRBD1 identical over 7 bases. J gave up 3 bases and V 4 bases, and 10 bases lay outside the gene matches. From germline, CDR1 is SGHRS and CDR2 YFSETQ. This CDR3 contains 17 residues. The CDR3 is CASSRQGMRSYNSPLHF. DNA for the CDR3: TGCGCCAGCAGCAGACAGGGTATGCGAAGCTATAATTCACCCCTCCACTTT.

V is TRBV6-8 and J is TRBJ2-4; D is perhaps TRBD2 (6 bases). The CDR3 extends over 19 amino acids. The ends were cut back, 4 bases at V and 0 bases at J, with 22 bases in the middle. The germline CDR1 and CDR2 sequences are MNHGY and SAAAGT. CDR3 bases: TGTGCCAGCAGTTCTGGACTACCTAGCCCAGTCCTAGCCAAAAACATTCAGTACTTC. Translated: CASSSGLPSPVLAKNIQYF.

The chain has TRBV7-9 and TRBJ1-1, with TRBD1 as a possible D gene (5 bases). CDR3 length: 13 amino acids. CDR1 and CDR2 (germline): SEHNR, FQNEAQ (reference sequence). Trimming removed 9 bases from V and 4 bases from J, with 15 bases in between. The CDR3 loop reads CASTGVVTTEAFF. The CDR3 nucleotides read TGTGCCAGTACGGGGGTCGTGACCACTGAAGCTTTCTTT.

The chain combines TRBV27 with TRBJ2-7; 10 nucleotides align to TRBD1. The CDR3 is 16 residues long. CDR1 MNHEY and CDR2 SMNVEV come from the germline V gene (reference sequence). V shed 6 bases, J shed 6 bases, and the junction held 14 bases outside the gene matches. This chain's CDR3 is CASSTKVGTGDAEQYF. CDR3 coding DNA: TGTGCCAGCAGCACTAAGGTCGGGACAGGGGATGCCGAGCAGTACTTC.

To note about this clone: This CDR3 is missing its conserved last phenylalanine or tryptophan, likely due to a read error. This chain joins TRBV2 and TRBJ1-6; D not resolved. V lost 7 bases, J lost 7 bases, and 5 bases lay in between. The germline CDR1 and CDR2 sequences are SNHLY and FYNNEI. The CDR3 is made up of 11 amino acids. This CDR3 reads CASTVNSPLHL. The CDR3 DNA reads as TGTGCCAGCACGGTAAATTCACCCCTCCACCTT.

V and J are TRBV11-1 and TRBJ2-7; weak D call: TRBD1 (6 bases). The CDR3 is made up of 14 amino acids. CDR1 is SGHAT and CDR2 is FQDESV in the germline V gene (reference sequence). V gave up 2 bases and J gave up 0 bases, with 8 bases separating them. For the CDR3, the DNA is TGTGCCAGCAGCTTATGGGGGCCCTCCTACGAGCAGTACTTC. Amino acids: CASSLWGPSYEQYF.